Detailed here is one T cell receptor (beta chain). In the original workflow: Reference gene primer amplification gave nucleated cell count estimates. Libraries were prepared by immunoSEQ multiplex PCR; TCRdb keeps only in-frame clonotypes and omits some of them. The V and J calls and clone size are taken from that table; D and trimming were inferred from the DNA. The sample includes about 94,000 clones, 80% of them seen just once. This record comes from a study of blood T cell repertoires in COVID-19. Study as a whole: The study drew acute and convalescent COVID-19 samples from the United States, Italy and Spain. PBMCs, B-cell-depleted T cells, or T cells provided the cDNA or gDNA that made up the material.

The CDR3 runs to 14 residues. Germline V gene data show CDR1 as SGHRS and CDR2 as YFSETQ. Between the trimmed V and J ends, which lost 0 bases and 5 bases, there was a span of 11 bases. This receptor was obtained from a human donor in a cohort sampled during active COVID-19. Specimen: peripheral blood. The chain combines TRBV5-1 with TRBJ1-2; D unclear. The CDR3 is CASSLGQTGYGYTF. The CDR3 bases are TGCGCCAGCAGCTTGGGCCAGACGGGATATGGCTACACCTTC.